Below, one T cell receptor beta chain is given with its context. The target antigen is unknown. Treatment meaning: roughly 20 received Ad26.COV2.S at low or high dose, single or two shots; five or six received placebo; per-sample allocation not given. The investigators took samples on day 63 after the first vaccine or placebo injection. This sample was included in a study of Ad26.COV2.S vaccination and SARS-CoV-2 variants. The data were produced by immunoSEQ multiplex PCR, yet TCRdb's version contains in-frame clones alone and is incomplete. The data contain 200,000 to 250,000 clones, over 75% of them seen just once; the ten biggest clones take up around 10%. The J segment lost 5 bases and the V segment lost 9 bases, leaving 4 bases of the junction unmatched. The CDR3 consists of 13 residues. Germline values: CDR1 MDHEN, CDR2 SYDVKM. Whole-study findings and limits: Marked by substantial breadth, spike-specific CD8+ and CD4+ T cell responses were reportedly seen after vaccination.

The rearrangement uses TRBV28 and TRBJ2-1; TRBD2 matches 10 bases. The sample in question was peripheral blood, obtained in a trial of Ad26.COV2.S vaccine versus placebo. The TCR originated in a person between 18 and 65 years old who received the Ad26.COV2.S COVID-19 vaccine or a placebo. The CDR3 reads CASGLAAHNEQFF. The CDR3 DNA sequence: TGTGCCAGTGGACTAGCGGCCCACAATGAGCAGTTCTTC.